Sequencing of this TCR beta chain was carried out in a study of PD-L1 blockade in urothelial cancer. At the level of the study: Patients started atezolizumab in the mid-2010s, 1,200 mg intravenously every 3 weeks. Analysis of blood occurred 3 weeks (second dose) and 6 weeks after treatment start.

Germline V gene data show CDR1 as MGHDK and CDR2 as SYGVNS. J was trimmed by 5 bases and V by 3 bases; bases with no gene match: 9. The CDR3 extends over 15 amino acids. With regard to this clone: The antigen remains unidentified.

General study results and limits: When measured at 3 weeks, tumor-associated blood clones expanded more in durable-benefit patients.

The table came from immunoSEQ multiplex PCR; TCRdb's copy has only in-frame clones and leaves some out. The data show roughly 50,000 clones, 87% seen once. The chain employs TRBV25-1 and TRBJ2-5; 7 bases are shared with TRBD1. Sequences were derived from PBMCs, sampled around atezolizumab (anti-PD-L1) treatment. This TCR was recovered from a man aged 55 to 69 with urothelial cancer. CDR3 residues: CASSDFEGAGETQYF. The CDR3, as DNA: TGTGCCAGCAGTGATTTTGAGGGGGCAGGGGAGACCCAGTACTTC.